This TCR beta chain stems from a study of T cell repertoires in cytomegalovirus infection. For the study at large: Alongside well-studied HLA-B-restricted CMV epitopes, recently identified HLA-C-restricted CMV epitopes were also used.

TCRdb fed the reads into MiXCR, producing one record per CDR3 protein. The repertoire has fewer than 900,000 distinct CDR3 sequences, just under 30% of them found once; the top ten carry roughly 13%. The CDR3 totals 14 residues. Germline V gene lookup returns CDR1 DFQATT and CDR2 SNEGSKA (reference sequence). The V gene end was trimmed by 6 bases and the J gene end by 3 bases; junction bases not matched to a gene: 8. This clonotype was counted a few times. What it binds is not known. The input for sequencing was cultured CD8+ T cells from PBMCs, taken from culture after CMV antigen stimulation. The rearrangement uses TRBV20-1 and TRBJ2-1; TRBD1 aligns across 7 bases. The receptor's source is a human donor in good health (CMV status not recorded). Some clones in this sample may be carry-over from other donors' samples. CDR3 in DNA: TGCAGTGCAGGACAGGCCCATCGCTACAATGAGCAGTTCTTC. Its translation is CSAGQAHRYNEQFF.